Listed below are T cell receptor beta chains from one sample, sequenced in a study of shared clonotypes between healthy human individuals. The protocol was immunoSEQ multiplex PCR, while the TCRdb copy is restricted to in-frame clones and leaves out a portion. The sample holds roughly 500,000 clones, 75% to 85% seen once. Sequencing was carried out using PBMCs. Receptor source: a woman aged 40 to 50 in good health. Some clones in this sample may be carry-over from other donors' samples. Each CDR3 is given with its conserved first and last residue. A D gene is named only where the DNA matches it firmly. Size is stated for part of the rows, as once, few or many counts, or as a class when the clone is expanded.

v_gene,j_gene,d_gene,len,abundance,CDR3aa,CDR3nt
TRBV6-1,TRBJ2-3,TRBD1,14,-,CASSPGQATDTQYF,TGTGCCAGCAGCCCGGGACAGGCCACAGATACGCAGTATTTT
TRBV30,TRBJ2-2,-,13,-,CAWSREEVGELFF,TGTGCCTGGAGTAGAGAGGAGGTCGGGGAGCTGTTTTTT
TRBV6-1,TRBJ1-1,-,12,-,CATRTLGAEAFF,TGTGCCACCCGGACCTTAGGCGCTGAAGCTTTCTTT
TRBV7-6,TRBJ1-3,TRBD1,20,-,CASSSSTRGKGVLSGNTIYF,TGTGCCAGCAGCTCCTCAACCAGGGGGAAAGGTGTTTTATCCGGGAACACCATATATTTT
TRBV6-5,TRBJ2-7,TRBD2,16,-,CASSYSTTSVDYEQYF,TGTGCCAGCAGTTACTCGACGACTAGCGTAGACTACGAGCAGTACTTC
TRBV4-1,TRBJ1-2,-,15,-,CASSQPDSLLYGYTF,TGCGCCAGCAGCCAGCCGGACAGTCTTCTCTATGGCTACACCTTC
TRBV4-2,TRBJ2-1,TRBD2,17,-,CASSRTGLAGGYNEQFF,TGTGCCAGCAGCCGGACAGGTTTAGCGGGGGGATACAATGAGCAGTTCTTC
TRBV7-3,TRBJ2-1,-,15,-,CASSPAGTVGNEQFF,TGTGCCAGCAGCCCCGCCGGGACCGTCGGCAATGAGCAGTTCTTC
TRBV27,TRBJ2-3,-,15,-,CASSPGLSPGDTQYF,TGTGCCAGCAGTCCAGGGCTATCCCCAGGGGATACGCAGTATTTT
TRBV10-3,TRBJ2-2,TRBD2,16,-,CAISAGSGTHTGELFF,TGTGCCATCAGTGCGGGTAGCGGGACACACACCGGGGAGCTGTTTTTT
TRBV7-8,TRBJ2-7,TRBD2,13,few,CASSQGLVYEQYF,TGTGCCAGCAGCCAGGGACTAGTCTACGAGCAGTACTTC
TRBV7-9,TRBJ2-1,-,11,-,CASSRYNEQFF,TGTGCCAGCAGCAGGTACAATGAGCAGTTCTTC
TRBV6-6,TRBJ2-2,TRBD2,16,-,CASSPSGRARGGELFF,TGTGCCAGCAGCCCTAGCGGGAGGGCCAGGGGCGGGGAGCTGTTTTTT
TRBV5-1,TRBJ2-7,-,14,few,CASSLAGGPYEQYF,TGCGCCAGCAGCTTGGCAGGGGGGCCCTACGAGCAGTACTTC
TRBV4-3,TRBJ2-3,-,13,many,CASSQDLGDTQYF,TGCGCCAGCAGCCAAGATTTGGGAGATACGCAGTATTTT
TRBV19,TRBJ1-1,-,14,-,CASSPEGGVSEAFF,TGTGCCAGTTCCCCGGAGGGGGGGGTCTCTGAAGCTTTCTTT
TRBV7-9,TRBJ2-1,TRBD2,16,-,CASSPPGLAGYNEQFF,TGTGCCAGCAGCCCACCGGGACTAGCGGGGTACAATGAGCAGTTCTTC
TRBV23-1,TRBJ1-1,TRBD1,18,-,CASSHQGGFGGLNTEAFF,TGCGCCAGCAGTCACCAGGGGGGTTTTGGGGGTCTGAACACTGAAGCTTTCTTT
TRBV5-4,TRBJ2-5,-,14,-,CASSSTGGAETQYF,TGTGCCAGCAGCTCAACAGGGGGGGCGGAGACCCAGTACTTC
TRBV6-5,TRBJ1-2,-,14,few,CASSYSMKNYGYTF,TGTGCCAGCAGTTACTCGATGAAAAACTATGGCTACACCTTC
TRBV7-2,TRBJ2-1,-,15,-,CASSPQGETYNEQFF,TGTGCCAGCAGCCCGCAAGGGGAGACCTACAATGAGCAGTTCTTC
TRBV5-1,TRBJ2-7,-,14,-,CASSLAGSSYEQYF,TGCGCCAGCAGCTTGGCAGGTAGCTCCTACGAGCAGTACTTC
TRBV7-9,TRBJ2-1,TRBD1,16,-,CASSSRDRGLYNEQFF,TGTGCCAGCAGTAGTCGGGACAGGGGTCTCTACAATGAGCAGTTCTTC
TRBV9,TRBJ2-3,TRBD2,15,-,CASSVDKRDGDTQYF,TGTGCCAGCAGCGTAGATAAGCGGGACGGAGATACGCAGTATTTT
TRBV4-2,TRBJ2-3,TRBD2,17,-,CASSLPGLAEEGDTQYF,TGTGCCAGCAGCCTGCCGGGACTAGCGGAAGAGGGCGATACGCAGTATTTT
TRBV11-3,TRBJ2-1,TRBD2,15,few,CASSQHSGRSNEQFF,TGTGCCAGCAGCCAACATAGCGGGAGGTCGAATGAGCAGTTCTTC
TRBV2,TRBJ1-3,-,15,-,CASSDGKGSGNTIYF,TGTGCCAGCAGTGACGGTAAAGGCTCTGGAAACACCATATATTTT
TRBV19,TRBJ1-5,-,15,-,CASSIRPDSNQPQHF,TGTGCCAGTAGTATAAGGCCGGATAGCAATCAGCCCCAGCATTTT
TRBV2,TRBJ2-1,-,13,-,CASTARPGTEQFF,TGTGCCAGCACTGCTCGTCCTGGGACTGAGCAGTTCTTC
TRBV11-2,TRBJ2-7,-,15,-,CASSRGLSEGYEQYF,TGTGCCAGCAGCCGGGGACTCTCGGAGGGCTACGAGCAGTACTTC
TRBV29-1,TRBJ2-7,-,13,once,CSVALPGGNEQYF,TGCAGCGTCGCTTTACCCGGCGGGAACGAGCAGTACTTC
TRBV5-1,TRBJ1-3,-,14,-,CASSPGASGNTIYF,TGCGCCAGCAGCCCCGGGGCGTCAGGAAACACCATATATTTT
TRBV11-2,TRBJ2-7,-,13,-,CASRWVGSYEQYF,TGTGCCAGCAGGTGGGTTGGCTCCTACGAGCAGTACTTC
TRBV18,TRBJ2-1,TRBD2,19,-,CASSPGLAGGPSSYNEQFF,TGTGCCAGCTCACCCGGGCTAGCGGGAGGGCCGAGCTCCTACAATGAGCAGTTCTTC
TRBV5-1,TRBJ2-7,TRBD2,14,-,CASSLGLAGDEQYF,TGCGCCAGCAGCCTGGGACTAGCGGGAGACGAGCAGTACTTC
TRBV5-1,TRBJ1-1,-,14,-,CASTLGQTNTEAFF,TGCGCCAGCACCCTGGGACAAACGAACACTGAAGCTTTCTTT
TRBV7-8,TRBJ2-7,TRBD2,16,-,CASRPAWTSGHYEQYF,TGTGCCAGCAGGCCCGCCTGGACTAGCGGACACTACGAGCAGTACTTC
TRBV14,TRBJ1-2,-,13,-,CASSQTANYGYTF,TGTGCCAGCAGCCAAACGGCCAACTATGGCTACACCTTC
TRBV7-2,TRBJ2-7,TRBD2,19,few,CASSSRGLAGGRTPYEQYF,TGTGCCAGCAGCTCTAGAGGTCTAGCGGGAGGGAGAACTCCCTACGAGCAGTACTTC
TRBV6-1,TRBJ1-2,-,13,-,CATQDRANYGYTF,TGTGCCACCCAGGACAGAGCTAACTATGGCTACACCTTC
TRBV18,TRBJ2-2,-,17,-,CASSPLQGKANTGELFF,TGTGCCAGCTCACCACTGCAGGGAAAGGCCAACACCGGGGAGCTGTTTTTT
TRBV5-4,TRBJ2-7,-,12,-,CASSLNPYEQYF,TGTGCCAGCAGCTTGAACCCTTACGAGCAGTACTTC
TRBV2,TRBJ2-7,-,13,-,CASSEERGGEQYF,TGTGCCAGCAGTGAAGAACGTGGGGGCGAGCAGTACTTC
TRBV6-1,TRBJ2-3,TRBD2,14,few,CASKGLAGVDTQYF,TGTGCCAGCAAAGGACTAGCGGGAGTAGATACGCAGTATTTT
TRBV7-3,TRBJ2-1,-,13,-,CASSQTRYNEQFF,TGTGCCAGCAGCCAAACCCGATACAATGAGCAGTTCTTC
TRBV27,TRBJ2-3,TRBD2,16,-,CASTWGGRGSTDTQYF,TGTGCCAGCACCTGGGGGGGAAGGGGATCCACAGATACGCAGTATTTT
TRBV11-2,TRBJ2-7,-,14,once,CASSLAGSSYEQYF,TGTGCCAGCAGCTTAGCGGGTAGCTCCTACGAGCAGTACTTC
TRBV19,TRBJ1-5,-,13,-,CASKQGIGQPQHF,TGTGCCAGTAAACAGGGTATTGGCCAGCCCCAGCATTTT
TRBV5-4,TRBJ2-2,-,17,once,CASSLYVDWANTGELFF,TGTGCCAGCAGCTTGTATGTTGACTGGGCGAACACCGGGGAGCTGTTTTTT
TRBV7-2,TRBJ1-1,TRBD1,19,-,CASSARSLAGQGRNTEAFF,TGTGCCAGCAGCGCCCGATCTCTGGCGGGACAGGGAAGGAACACTGAAGCTTTCTTT
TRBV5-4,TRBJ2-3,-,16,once,CASSLVGGTSTDTQYF,TGTGCCAGCAGCTTAGTAGGCGGGACTAGCACAGATACGCAGTATTTT
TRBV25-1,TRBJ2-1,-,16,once,CASSEFPSSSYNEQFF,TGTGCCAGCAGTGAATTTCCCTCCAGCTCCTACAATGAGCAGTTCTTC
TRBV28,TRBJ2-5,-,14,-,CASSSNPSEETQYF,TGTGCCAGCAGTTCCAATCCTAGCGAAGAGACCCAGTACTTC